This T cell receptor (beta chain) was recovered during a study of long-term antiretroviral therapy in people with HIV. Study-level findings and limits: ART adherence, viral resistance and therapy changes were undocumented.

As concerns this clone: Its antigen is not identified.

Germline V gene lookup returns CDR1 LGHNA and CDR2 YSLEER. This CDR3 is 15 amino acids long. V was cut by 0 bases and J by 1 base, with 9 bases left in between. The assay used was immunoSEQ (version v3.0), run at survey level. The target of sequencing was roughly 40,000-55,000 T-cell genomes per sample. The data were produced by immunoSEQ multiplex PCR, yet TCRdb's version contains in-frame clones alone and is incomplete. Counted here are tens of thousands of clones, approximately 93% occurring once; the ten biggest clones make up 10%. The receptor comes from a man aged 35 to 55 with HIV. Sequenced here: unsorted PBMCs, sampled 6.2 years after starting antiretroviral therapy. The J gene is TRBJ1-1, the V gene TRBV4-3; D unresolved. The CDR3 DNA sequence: TGCGCCAGCAGCCAAGAAGAGGGCCGGAACACTGAAGCTTTCTTT. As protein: CASSQEEGRNTEAFF.